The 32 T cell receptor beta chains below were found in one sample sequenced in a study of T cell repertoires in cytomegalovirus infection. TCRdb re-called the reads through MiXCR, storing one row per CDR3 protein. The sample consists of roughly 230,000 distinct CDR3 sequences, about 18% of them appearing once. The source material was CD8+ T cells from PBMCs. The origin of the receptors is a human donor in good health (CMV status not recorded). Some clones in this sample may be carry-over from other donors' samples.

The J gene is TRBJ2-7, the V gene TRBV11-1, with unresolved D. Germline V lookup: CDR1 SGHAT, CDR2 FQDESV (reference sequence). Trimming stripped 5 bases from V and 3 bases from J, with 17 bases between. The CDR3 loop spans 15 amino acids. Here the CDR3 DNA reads TGTGCCAGCAGCGGGCCGGAGACAACCTTCTACGAGCAGTACTTC. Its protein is CASSGPETTFYEQYF.

The CDR3 spells CASRPTGGYTYEQYF. CDR3 sequence (DNA): TGTGCCAGCAGACCGACAGGGGGGTATACCTACGAGCAGTACTTC. V gene TRBV7-9 combines with J gene TRBJ2-7; 9 bases line up with TRBD1. The ends lost 6 bases at V and 2 bases at J; junction bases unmatched: 8. CDR3 length: 15 residues. The germline CDR1 and CDR2 sequences are SEHNR and FQNEAQ (reference sequence). The full variable domain, with the rest looked up from reference TRBV7-9 and TRBJ2-7, is DTGVSQNPRHKITKRGQNVTFRCDPISEHNRLYWYRQTLGQGPEFLTYFQNEAQLEKSRLLSDRFSAERPKGSFSTLEIQRTEQGDSAMYLCASRPTGGYTYEQYFGPGTRLTVT.

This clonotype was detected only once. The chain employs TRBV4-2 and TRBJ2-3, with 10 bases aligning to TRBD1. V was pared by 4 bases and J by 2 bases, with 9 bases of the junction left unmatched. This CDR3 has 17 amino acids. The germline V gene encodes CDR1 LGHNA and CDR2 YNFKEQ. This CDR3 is CASSPTGTGDFTDTQYF. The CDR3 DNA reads TGTGCCAGCAGCCCAACCGGGACAGGGGACTTCACAGATACGCAGTATTTT.

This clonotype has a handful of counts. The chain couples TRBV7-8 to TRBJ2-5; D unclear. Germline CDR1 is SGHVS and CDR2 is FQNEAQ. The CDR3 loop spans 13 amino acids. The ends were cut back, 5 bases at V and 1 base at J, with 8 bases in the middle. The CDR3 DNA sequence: TGTGCCAGCAGCCCTGGCTTCCAAGAGACCCAGTACTTC. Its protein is CASSPGFQETQYF.

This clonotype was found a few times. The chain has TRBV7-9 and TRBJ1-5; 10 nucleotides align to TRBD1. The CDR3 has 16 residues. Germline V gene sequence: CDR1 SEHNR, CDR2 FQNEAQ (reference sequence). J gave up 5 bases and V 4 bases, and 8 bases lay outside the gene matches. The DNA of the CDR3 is TGTGCCAGCAGCTCGCCTGACAGGGGGCGCGATCAGCCCCAGCATTTT. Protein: CASSSPDRGRDQPQHF. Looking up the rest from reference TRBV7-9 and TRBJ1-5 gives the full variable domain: DTGVSQNPRHKITKRGQNVTFRCDPISEHNRLYWYRQTLGQGPEFLTYFQNEAQLEKSRLLSDRFSAERPKGSFSTLEIQRTEQGDSAMYLCASSSPDRGRDQPQHFGDGTRLSIL.

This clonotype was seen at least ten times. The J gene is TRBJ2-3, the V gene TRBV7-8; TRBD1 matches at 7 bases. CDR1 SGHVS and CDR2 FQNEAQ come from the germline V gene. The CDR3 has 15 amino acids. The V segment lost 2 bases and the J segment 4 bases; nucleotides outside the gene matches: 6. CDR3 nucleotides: TGTGCCAGCAGCTTAACCCAGGGGGTTTCAGATACGCAGTATTTT. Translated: CASSLTQGVSDTQYF. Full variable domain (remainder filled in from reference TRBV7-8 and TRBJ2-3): GAGVSQSPRYKVAKRGQDVALRCDPISGHVSLFWYQQALGQGPEFLTYFQNEAQLDKSGLPSDRFFAERPEGSVSTLKIQRTQQEDSAVYLCASSLTQGVSDTQYFGPGTRLTVL.

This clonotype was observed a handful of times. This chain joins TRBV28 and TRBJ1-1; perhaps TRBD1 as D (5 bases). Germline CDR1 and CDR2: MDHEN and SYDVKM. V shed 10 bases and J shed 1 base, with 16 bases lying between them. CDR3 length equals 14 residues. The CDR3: CATTLTTANTEAFF. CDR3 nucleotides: TGTGCCACTACCCTTACGACAGCGAACACTGAAGCTTTCTTT. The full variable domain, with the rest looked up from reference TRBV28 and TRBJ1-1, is DVKVTQSSRYLVKRTGEKVFLECVQDMDHENMFWYRQDPGLGLRLIYFSYDVKMKEKGDIPEGYSVSREKKERFSLILESASTNQTSMYLCATTLTTANTEAFFGQGTRLTVV.

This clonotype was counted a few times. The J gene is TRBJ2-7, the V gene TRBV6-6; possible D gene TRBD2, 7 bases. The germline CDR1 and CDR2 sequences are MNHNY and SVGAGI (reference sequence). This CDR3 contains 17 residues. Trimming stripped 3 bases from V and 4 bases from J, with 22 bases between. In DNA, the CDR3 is TGTGCCAGCAGTTATTCCTCGCCGGGGGGCCGATCATACGAGCAGTACTTC. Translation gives CASSYSSPGGRSYEQYF.

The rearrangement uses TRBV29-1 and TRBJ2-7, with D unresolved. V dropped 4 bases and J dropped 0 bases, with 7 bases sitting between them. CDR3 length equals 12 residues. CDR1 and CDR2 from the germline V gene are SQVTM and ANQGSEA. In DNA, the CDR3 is TGCAGCGTTGGGCAGAGCTCCTACGAGCAGTACTTC. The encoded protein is CSVGQSSYEQYF.

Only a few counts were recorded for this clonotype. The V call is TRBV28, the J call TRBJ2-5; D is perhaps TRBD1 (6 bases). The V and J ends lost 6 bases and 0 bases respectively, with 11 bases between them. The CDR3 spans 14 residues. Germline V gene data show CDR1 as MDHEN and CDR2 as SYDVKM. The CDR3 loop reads CASSLRQDQETQYF. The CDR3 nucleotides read TGTGCCAGCAGCCTTCGACAGGACCAAGAGACCCAGTACTTC.

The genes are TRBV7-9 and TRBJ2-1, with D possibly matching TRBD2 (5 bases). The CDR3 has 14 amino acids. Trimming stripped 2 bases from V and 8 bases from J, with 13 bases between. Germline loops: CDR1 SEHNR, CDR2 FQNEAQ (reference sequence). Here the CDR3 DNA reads TGTGCCAGCAGCTTACCCGCTAGCATCCATGAGCAGTTCTTC. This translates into CASSLPASIHEQFF.

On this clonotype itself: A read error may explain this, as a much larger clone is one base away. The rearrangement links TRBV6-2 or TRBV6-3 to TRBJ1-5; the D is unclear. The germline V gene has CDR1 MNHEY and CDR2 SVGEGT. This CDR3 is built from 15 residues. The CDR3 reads CASSYSDYSNQPLHF. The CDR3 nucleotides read TGTGCCAGCAGTTACTCCGATTATAGCAATCAGCCCCTGCATTTT.

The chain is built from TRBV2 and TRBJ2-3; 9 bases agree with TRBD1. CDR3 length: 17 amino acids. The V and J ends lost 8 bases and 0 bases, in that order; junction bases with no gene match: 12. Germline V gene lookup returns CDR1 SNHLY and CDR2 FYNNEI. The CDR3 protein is CASGLPQGAQSTDTQYF. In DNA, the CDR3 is TGTGCCAGCGGCTTACCACAGGGGGCGCAAAGCACAGATACGCAGTATTTT.

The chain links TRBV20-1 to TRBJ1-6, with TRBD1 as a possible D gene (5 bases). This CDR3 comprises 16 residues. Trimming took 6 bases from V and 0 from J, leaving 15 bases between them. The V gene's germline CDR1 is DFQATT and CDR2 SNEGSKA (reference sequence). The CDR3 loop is CSARDRSSSYNSPLHF. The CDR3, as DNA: TGCAGTGCCAGGGACCGCTCGAGCTCCTATAATTCACCCCTCCACTTT.

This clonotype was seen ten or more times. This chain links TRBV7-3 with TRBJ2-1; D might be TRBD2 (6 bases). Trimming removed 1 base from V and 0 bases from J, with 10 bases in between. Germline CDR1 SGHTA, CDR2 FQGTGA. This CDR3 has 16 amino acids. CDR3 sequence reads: CASSLNPGDSYNEQFF. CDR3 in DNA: TGTGCCAGCAGCTTAAATCCGGGGGACTCCTACAATGAGCAGTTCTTC.

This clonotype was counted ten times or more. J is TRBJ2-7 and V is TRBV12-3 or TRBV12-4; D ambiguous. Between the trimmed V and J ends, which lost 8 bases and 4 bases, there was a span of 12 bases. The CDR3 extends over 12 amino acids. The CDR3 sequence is CASGTVGYEQYF. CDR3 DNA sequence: TGTGCCAGCGGTACTGTGGGATACGAGCAGTACTTC.

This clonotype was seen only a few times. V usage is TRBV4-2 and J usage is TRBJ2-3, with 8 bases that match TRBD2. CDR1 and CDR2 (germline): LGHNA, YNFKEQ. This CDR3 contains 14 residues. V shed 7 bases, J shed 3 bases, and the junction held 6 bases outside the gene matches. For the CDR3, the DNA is TGTGCCAGCACTGACGGGGGGGAGACAGATACGCAGTATTTT. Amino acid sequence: CASTDGGETDTQYF.

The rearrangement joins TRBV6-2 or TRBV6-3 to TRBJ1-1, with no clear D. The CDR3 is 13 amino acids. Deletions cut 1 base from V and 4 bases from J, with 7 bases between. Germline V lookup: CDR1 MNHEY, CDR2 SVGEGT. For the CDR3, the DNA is TGTGCCAGCAGTTACTTGGTTATCACTGAAGCTTTCTTT. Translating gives CASSYLVITEAFF.

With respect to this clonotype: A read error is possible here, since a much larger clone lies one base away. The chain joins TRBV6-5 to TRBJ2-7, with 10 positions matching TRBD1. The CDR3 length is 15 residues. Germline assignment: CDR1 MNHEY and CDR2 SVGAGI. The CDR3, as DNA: TGTGCCAGCAGTCGATCCGGGACAGGGGTTTACGATCAGTACTTC. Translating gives CASSRSGTGVYDQYF.

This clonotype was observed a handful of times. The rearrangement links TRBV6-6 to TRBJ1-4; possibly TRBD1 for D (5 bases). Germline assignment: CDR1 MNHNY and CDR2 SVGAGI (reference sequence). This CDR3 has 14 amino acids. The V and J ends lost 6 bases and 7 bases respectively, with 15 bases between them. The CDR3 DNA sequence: TGTGCCAGCAGGGAACCAGGGTCTGTTGAAAAACTGTTTTTT. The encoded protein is CASREPGSVEKLFF.

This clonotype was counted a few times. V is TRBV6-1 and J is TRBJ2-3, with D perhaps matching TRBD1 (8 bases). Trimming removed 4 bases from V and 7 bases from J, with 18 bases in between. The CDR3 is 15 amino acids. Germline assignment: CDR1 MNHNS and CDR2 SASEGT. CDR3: CASSVTGAGDNTQYF. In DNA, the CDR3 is TGTGCCAGCAGTGTGACAGGGGCGGGAGACAATACGCAGTATTTT.

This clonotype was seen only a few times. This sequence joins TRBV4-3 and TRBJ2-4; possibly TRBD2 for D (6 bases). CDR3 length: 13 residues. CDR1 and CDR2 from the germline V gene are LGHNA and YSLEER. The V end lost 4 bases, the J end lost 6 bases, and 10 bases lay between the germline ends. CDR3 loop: CASSPGLRNIQYF. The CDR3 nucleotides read TGCGCCAGCAGCCCGGGACTGAGAAACATTCAGTACTTC.

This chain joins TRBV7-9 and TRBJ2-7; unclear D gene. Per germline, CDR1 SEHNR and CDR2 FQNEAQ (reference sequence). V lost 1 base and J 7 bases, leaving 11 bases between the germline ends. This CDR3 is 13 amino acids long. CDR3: CASSLGGRREQYF. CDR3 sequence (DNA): TGTGCCAGCAGCTTAGGTGGCAGAAGAGAGCAGTACTTC.

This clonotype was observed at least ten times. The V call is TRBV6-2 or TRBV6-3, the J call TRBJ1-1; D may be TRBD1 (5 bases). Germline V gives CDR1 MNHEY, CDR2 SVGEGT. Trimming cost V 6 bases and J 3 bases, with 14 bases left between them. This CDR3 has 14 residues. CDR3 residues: CASRSRVEDTEAFF. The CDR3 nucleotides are TGTGCCAGCAGGAGCAGGGTTGAGGACACTGAAGCTTTCTTT.

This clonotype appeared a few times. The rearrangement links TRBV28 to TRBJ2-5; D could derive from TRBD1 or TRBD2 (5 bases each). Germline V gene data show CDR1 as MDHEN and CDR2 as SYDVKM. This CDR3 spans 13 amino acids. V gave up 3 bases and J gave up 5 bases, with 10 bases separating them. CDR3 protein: CASSFRGAETQYF. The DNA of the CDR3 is TGTGCCAGCAGTTTCAGAGGGGCGGAGACCCAGTACTTC.

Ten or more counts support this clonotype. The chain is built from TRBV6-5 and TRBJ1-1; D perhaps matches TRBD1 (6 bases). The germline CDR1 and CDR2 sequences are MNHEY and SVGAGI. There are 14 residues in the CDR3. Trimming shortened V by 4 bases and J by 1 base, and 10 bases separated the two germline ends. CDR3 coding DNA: TGTGCCAGCAGTTGGACAGATACGAACACTGAAGCTTTCTTT. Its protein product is CASSWTDTNTEAFF.

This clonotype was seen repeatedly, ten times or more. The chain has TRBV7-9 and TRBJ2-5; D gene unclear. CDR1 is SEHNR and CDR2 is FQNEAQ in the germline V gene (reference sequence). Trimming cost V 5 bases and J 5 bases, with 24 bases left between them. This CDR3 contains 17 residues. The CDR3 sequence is CASSPPLGHAERETQYF. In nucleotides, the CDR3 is TGTGCCAGCAGCCCACCCCTTGGGCACGCGGAGAGGGAGACCCAGTACTTC. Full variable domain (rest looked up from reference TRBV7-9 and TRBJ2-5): DTGVSQNPRHKITKRGQNVTFRCDPISEHNRLYWYRQTLGQGPEFLTYFQNEAQLEKSRLLSDRFSAERPKGSFSTLEIQRTEQGDSAMYLCASSPPLGHAERETQYFGPGTRLLVL.

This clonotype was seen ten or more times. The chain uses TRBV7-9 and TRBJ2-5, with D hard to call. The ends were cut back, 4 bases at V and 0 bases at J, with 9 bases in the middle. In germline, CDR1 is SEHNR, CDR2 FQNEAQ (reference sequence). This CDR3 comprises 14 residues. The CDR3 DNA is TGTGCCAGCAGCTCGGTCGCGTACCAAGAGACCCAGTACTTC. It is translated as CASSSVAYQETQYF.

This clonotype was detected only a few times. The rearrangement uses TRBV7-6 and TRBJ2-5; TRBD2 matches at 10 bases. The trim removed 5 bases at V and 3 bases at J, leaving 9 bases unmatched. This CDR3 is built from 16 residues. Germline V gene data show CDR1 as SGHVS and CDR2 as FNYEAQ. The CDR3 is CASSDDSTSGEETQYF. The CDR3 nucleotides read TGTGCCAGCAGCGACGACTCTACTAGCGGGGAAGAGACCCAGTACTTC.

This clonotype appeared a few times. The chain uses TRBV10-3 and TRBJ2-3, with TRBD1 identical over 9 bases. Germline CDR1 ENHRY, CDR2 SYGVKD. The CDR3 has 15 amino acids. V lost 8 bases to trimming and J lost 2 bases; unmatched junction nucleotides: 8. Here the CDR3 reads CAIATGTGITDTQYF. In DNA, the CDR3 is TGTGCCATCGCTACCGGGACAGGGATCACAGATACGCAGTATTTT.

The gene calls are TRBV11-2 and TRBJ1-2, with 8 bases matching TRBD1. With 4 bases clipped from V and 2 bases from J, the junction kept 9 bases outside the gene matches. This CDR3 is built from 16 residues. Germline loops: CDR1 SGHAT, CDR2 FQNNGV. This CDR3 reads CASSSIQGALNYGYTF. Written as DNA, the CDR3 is TGTGCCAGCAGCTCTATCCAGGGGGCCTTAAACTATGGCTACACCTTC.

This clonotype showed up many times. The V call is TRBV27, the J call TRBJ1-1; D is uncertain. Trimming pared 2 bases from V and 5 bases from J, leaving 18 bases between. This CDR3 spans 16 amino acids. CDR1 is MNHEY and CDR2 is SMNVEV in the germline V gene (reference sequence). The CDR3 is CASSLGGMGTKTEAFF. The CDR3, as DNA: TGTGCCAGCAGTTTAGGAGGTATGGGAACGAAAACTGAAGCTTTCTTT.